This T cell receptor (beta chain) was retrieved from a study of T cell responses to AZD1222 COVID-19 vaccine. Some clones are missing from TCRdb's copy, which holds only in-frame ones; the method was immunoSEQ multiplex PCR. In the table there are roughly 100,000 clones, roughly 84% of which are singletons. The CDR3 sequence is 14 residues long. V was trimmed by 2 bases and J by 8 bases, leaving 13 bases between them. Germline V gene lookup returns CDR1 SGHDT and CDR2 YYEEEE. As concerns this clone: Its antigen is unknown.

Study results and caveats: Vaccine-related CD4 TCRs covered spike, predominating at 160-218 and 743-854. Donors in the cohort were predominantly white British and more often female, and clonal diversity was possibly underestimated.

The specimen was peripheral blood, collected on day 0 of AZD1222 vaccination. The chain is built from TRBV5-6 and TRBJ1-4; D may be TRBD1 (6 bases). This receptor was identified in an adult in good health. The CDR3 region is CASSLQGMEEKLFF. The CDR3 nucleotides read TGTGCCAGCAGCTTACAGGGAATGGAGGAAAAACTGTTTTTT.